This T cell receptor beta chain stems from a study of shared clonotypes between healthy human individuals. The CDR3 is made up of 14 amino acids. Trimming cost V 2 bases and J 5 bases, with 10 bases left between them. Germline-derived CDR1 and CDR2 are MNHEY and SVGAGI. Concerning this clone itself: The antigen is undetermined.

The assay used deep level. As handled by the study authors: Filtering of immunoSEQ junctional sequences could not match full-length read filtering. TCRdb's table, derived via immunoSEQ multiplex PCR, lists solely in-frame clones and lacks some. The D gene and trimming were derived from the DNA, and the V and J assignments and clone size from that table. The sample shows about 1,900,000 clones, just under 95% of them seen only once. Naive-designated CD8 cells lacked CD45RO, were positively enriched for CCR7, and omitted terminally differentiated effector memory CD45RA+ cells. Study-wide findings and caveats: Naive subsets, compared against memory subsets, generally had larger estimated richness values.

Sequenced input: naive CD8+ T cells sorted from blood. The receptor was derived from a man younger than 35 in good health. The chain joins TRBV6-5 to TRBJ2-1; perhaps TRBD1 as D (6 bases). The CDR3 here is CASSYTGPNNEQFF. The CDR3 DNA reads TGTGCCAGCAGTTACACAGGGCCCAACAATGAGCAGTTCTTC.